This T cell receptor (beta chain) appears in the sequencing data of a study of glioma-infiltrating T cells. This clonotype has ten or more counts. Amplification of TCR alpha and beta CDR3 regions from RNA used iRepertoire nested multiplex PCR. For one-step reverse transcription and amplification, about 90-450 ng of tissue mRNA or PBMC total RNA was used. TCRdb recomputed calls from the multiplex PCR reads with MiXCR, one row per CDR3 protein. The sample lists fewer than 250,000 distinct CDR3 sequences; roughly a third were seen once. Germline lookup yields CDR1 SQVTM and CDR2 ANQGSEA. CDR3 size: 14 residues. V lost 4 bases and J lost 3, with 15 bases in between.

This receptor was identified in a human donor with low-grade glioma or glioblastoma, undergoing nonglioma brain surgery, or in good health (not recorded which). Specimen: glioma tissue, nonneoplastic brain tissue, or PBMCs (not recorded which). The chain has TRBV29-1 and TRBJ1-2; D remains unclear. CDR3 DNA sequence: TGCAGCGTTGTAGAGGGCGGGTTCGACTATGGCTACACCTTC. This translates into CSVVEGGFDYGYTF.